One and the same sample provided the 7 T cell receptor beta chains below, sequenced in a study of HIV-infected children after antiretroviral therapy interruption. The TCR library was built from RNA with a 3' RACE protocol and unique molecular identifiers. One entry per CDR3 protein results from TCRdb running MiXCR on the 3' RACE reads. The data hold approximately 96,000 distinct CDR3 sequences, with around 6.9% observed a single time. As to treatment: PENTA 11 planned treatment interruption arm or continuous ART arm. This specimen consisted of CD45RA+ CD4+ T cells from PBMCs, pooled from several time points, obtained from a donor given antiretroviral therapy, either interrupted or continuous. Subset denoted: naive CD4+ CD45RA+ CD45RO- T cells. All receptors derive from a pool of human donors with HIV.

Details on this clonotype: Given a much more abundant clone one base away, this may be a read error. The rearrangement joins TRBV19 to TRBJ2-4, with 8 nucleotides matching TRBD1. CDR3 length equals 16 residues. CDR1 and CDR2 from the germline V gene are LNHDA and SQIVND (reference sequence). The CDR3 DNA is TGTGCCAGTAGTCCATACAGGGGGGAGGCCAAAAACATTAAGTACTTC. Encoded protein: CASSPYRGEAKNIKYF.

This chain connects TRBV2 to TRBJ1-2; TRBD1 matches at 8 bases. There are 15 residues in the CDR3. Germline loops: CDR1 SNHLY, CDR2 FYNNEI. V lost 6 bases, J lost 4 bases, and 10 bases stayed unmatched. CDR3 loop: CASSSNRGRGYGYTF. The CDR3 DNA follows: TGTGCCAGCAGCTCAAACAGGGGGAGGGGCTATGGCTACACCTTC.

This clonotype was seen at least ten times. The chain recombines TRBV20-1 with TRBJ1-1; D call uncertain. Trimming took 6 bases from V and 9 from J, leaving 23 bases between them. The CDR3 sequence is 14 residues long. Germline lookup yields CDR1 DFQATT and CDR2 SNEGSKA (reference sequence). The CDR3 DNA is TGCAGTGCCCTCGGTGTAGGTAAGGTCGAGAAAGCTTTCTTT. Protein: CSALGVGKVEKAFF.

This clonotype was counted many times. This sequence joins TRBV10-3 and TRBJ1-1, with TRBD1 matching 7 bases. The junction had 15 bases not matched to a gene; V was cut back by 7 bases and J by 1 base. The CDR3 has 17 amino acids. The germline V gene has CDR1 ENHRY and CDR2 SYGVKD. This CDR3 is CAIIPSPSGTANTEAFF. CDR3 in DNA: TGTGCCATCATACCTAGCCCTTCCGGGACAGCGAACACTGAAGCTTTCTTT.

This clonotype has ten or more counts. The chain is built from TRBV10-1 and TRBJ2-3, with 8 bases aligning to TRBD1. CDR3 size: 17 residues. Germline V gene lookup returns CDR1 WNHNN and CDR2 SYGVQD (reference sequence). Germline trimming cut 4 bases from V and 1 base from J; bases unmatched to any gene: 10. CDR3 nucleotide sequence: TGCGCCAGCAGTGTAAATAACCCGGGACAGGGCACAGATACGCAGTATTTT. Amino acids: CASSVNNPGQGTDTQYF.

This clonotype was seen repeatedly, ten times or more. The chain combines TRBV20-1 with TRBJ2-1; D unresolved. This CDR3 comprises 16 residues. Trimming took 6 bases from V and 12 from J, leaving 30 bases between them. Per germline, CDR1 DFQATT and CDR2 SNEGSKA (reference sequence). The CDR3 region is CSAGPKRSSWVPGQFF. The CDR3 coding sequence is TGCAGTGCCGGCCCCAAGAGAAGTAGTTGGGTCCCCGGGCAGTTCTTC.

Ten or more counts support this clonotype. The V call is TRBV6-1, the J call TRBJ2-1, with a tentative D call TRBD1 (6 bases). Deletions cut 1 base from V and 9 bases from J, with 16 bases between. From germline, CDR1 is MNHNS and CDR2 SASEGT. The CDR3 spans 15 residues. The CDR3 protein is CASSEEQGLGFEQFF. In DNA form, the CDR3 reads TGTGCCAGCAGTGAAGAGCAGGGGCTGGGTTTTGAGCAGTTCTTC.